The 32 T cell receptor beta chains listed next were all sequenced from one sample in a study of shared clonotypes between healthy human individuals. Profiling relied on immunoSEQ multiplex PCR, and the TCRdb table lists in-frame clones only, not all of them. The data show roughly 550,000 clones, around 95% seen once. Naive CD8 cells lacked CD45RO, underwent positive selection for CCR7 and left out terminally differentiated effector memory CD45RA+ cells. The sequencing input was naive CD8+ T cells sorted from blood. Every receptor here comes from a woman under 40 in good health.

This sequence joins TRBV30 and TRBJ2-1; maybe TRBD1 (6 bases). This CDR3 is 13 amino acids long. Germline V gene sequence: CDR1 GTSNPN, CDR2 SVGIG (reference sequence). The V gene lost 4 bases and the J gene lost 8 bases, with 15 bases spanning the gap. This CDR3 is CAWTPYRAYEQFF. CDR3 nucleotides: TGTGCCTGGACTCCTTACAGGGCCTATGAGCAGTTCTTC.

This clone was seen once. This chain joins TRBV14 and TRBJ2-1, with D possibly being TRBD2 (6 bases). The CDR3 sequence is 17 residues long. Trimming took off 1 base at V and 1 base at J, with 14 bases between the two ends. Germline CDR1 SGHDN, CDR2 FVKESK. The CDR3 bases are TGTGCCAGCAGCCAAGTTTCACTAGCCTCGTCCTACAATGAGCAGTTCTTC. Translating gives CASSQVSLASSYNEQFF. Full variable domain (remainder filled in from reference TRBV14 and TRBJ2-1): EAGVTQFPSHSVIEKGQTVTLRCDPISGHDNLYWYRRVMGKEIKFLLHFVKESKQDESGMPNNRFLAERTGGTYSTLKVQPAELEDSGVYFCASSQVSLASSYNEQFFGPGTRLTVL.

The V gene is TRBV25-1, the J gene TRBJ1-5, with D unclear. The CDR3 loop spans 12 amino acids. Germline lookup yields CDR1 MGHDK and CDR2 SYGVNS. Trimming left V 3 bases short and J 4 bases short, with 4 bases between. The DNA for the CDR3 is TGTGCCAGCAGTGACTATAATCAGCCCCAGCATTTT. Amino acid sequence: CASSDYNQPQHF.

CDR3 sequence (DNA): TGTGCCAGCAGTTCCACCAGTGAGACCCAGTACTTC. Amino acid sequence: CASSSTSETQYF. The chain is built from TRBV6-5 and TRBJ2-5; D is ambiguous. The CDR3 covers 12 residues. Germline values: CDR1 MNHEY, CDR2 SVGAGI. Trimming removed 4 bases from V and 5 bases from J, with 8 bases in between.

The count of this clone is one. This chain links TRBV29-1 with TRBJ1-4, with D unresolved. The CDR3 consists of 13 residues. The V gene's germline CDR1 is SQVTM and CDR2 ANQGSEA. V lost 3 bases, J lost 4 bases, and 9 bases lay in between. The CDR3 DNA follows: TGCAGCGTTGAGGTCGAGTTTAATGAAAAACTGTTTTTT. This sequence encodes CSVEVEFNEKLFF. The whole variable domain, remainder taken from reference TRBV29-1 and TRBJ1-4, is SAVISQKPSRDICQRGTSLTIQCQVDSQVTMMFWYRQQPGQSLTLIATANQGSEATYESGFVIDKFPISRPNLTFSTLTVSNMSPEDSSIYLCSVEVEFNEKLFFGSGTQLSVL.

This clone appeared a few times. The chain combines TRBV11-2 with TRBJ2-7; 8 positions match TRBD2. Germline CDR1 SGHAT, CDR2 FQNNGV. The ends lost 5 bases at V and 2 bases at J; junction bases unmatched: 5. The length of the CDR3 is 14 residues. This CDR3 is CASSPFGGAYEQYF. In DNA form, the CDR3 reads TGTGCCAGCAGCCCATTCGGGGGGGCCTACGAGCAGTACTTC. Full variable domain (outside the CDR3, taken from reference TRBV11-2 and TRBJ2-7): EAGVAQSPRYKIIEKRQSVAFWCNPISGHATLYWYQQILGQGPKLLIQFQNNGVVDDSQLPKDRFSAERLKGVDSTLKIQPAKLEDSAVYLCASSPFGGAYEQYFGPGTRLTVT.

CDR3: CAWSATLEAFF. The CDR3 region has the DNA TGTGCCTGGAGTGCGACTTTGGAAGCTTTCTTT. The genes are TRBV30 and TRBJ1-1; D is undetermined. The CDR3 has 11 residues. Germline V gene lookup returns CDR1 GTSNPN and CDR2 SVGIG (reference sequence). V was trimmed by 1 base and J by 8 bases, leaving 8 bases between them.

The chain joins TRBV5-4 to TRBJ2-1, with TRBD2 matching 7 bases. In germline, CDR1 is SGHNT, CDR2 YYREEE (reference sequence). With 3 bases clipped from V and 7 bases from J, the junction kept 19 bases outside the gene matches. The CDR3 has 18 amino acids. CDR3 loop: CASSSRTRGATIQNEQFF. DNA for the CDR3: TGTGCCAGCAGCTCTCGGACTAGAGGGGCCACCATACAAAATGAGCAGTTCTTC.

The genes are TRBV2 and TRBJ2-3; D is possibly TRBD1 or TRBD2 (5 bases each). Germline assignment: CDR1 SNHLY and CDR2 FYNNEI. V lost 7 bases to trimming and J lost 1 base, with 15 bases between them. This CDR3 comprises 15 residues. The CDR3 loop is CASKPGPSRTDTQYF. The CDR3, as DNA: TGTGCCAGCAAACCGGGACCGAGCCGCACAGATACGCAGTATTTT. The complete variable domain, with remaining parts taken from reference TRBV2 and TRBJ2-3, reads EPEVTQTPSHQVTQMGQEVILRCVPISNHLYFYWYRQILGQKVEFLVSFYNNEISEKSEIFDDQFSVERPDGSNFTLKIRSTKLEDSAMYFCASKPGPSRTDTQYFGPGTRLTVL.

The V call is TRBV13, the J call TRBJ2-7; D unclear. CDR3 length equals 14 residues. The germline CDR1 and CDR2 sequences are PRHDT and FYEKMQ (reference sequence). V was shortened by 0 bases and J by 2 bases, with 8 bases between the two germline ends. In DNA, the CDR3 is TGTGCCAGCAGCTTAGGGGAGCTTCCCTACGAGCAGTACTTC. Translating gives CASSLGELPYEQYF.

The gene calls are TRBV7-9 and TRBJ2-5, with D tentatively TRBD2 (6 bases). The CDR3 is made up of 17 amino acids. Germline values: CDR1 SEHNR, CDR2 FQNEAQ (reference sequence). V gave up 5 bases and J gave up 5 bases, with 24 bases separating them. The CDR3 DNA reads TGTGCCAGCAGCCCCGGGCATGGCGGGATCAAGTCTGAGACCCAGTACTTC. Residues: CASSPGHGGIKSETQYF.

This chain uses TRBV6-6 with TRBJ1-1, with TRBD1 matching over 10 bases. The germline gives CDR1 MNHNY, CDR2 SVGAGI (reference sequence). The CDR3 extends over 15 amino acids. Trimming took 4 bases from V and 0 from J; bases not matched to a gene: 2. CDR3 in amino acids: CASSWTGGMNTEAFF. CDR3 bases: TGTGCCAGCAGTTGGACAGGGGGTATGAACACTGAAGCTTTCTTT.

V usage is TRBV9 and J usage is TRBJ2-7; D possibly uses TRBD1 or TRBD2 (5 bases each). CDR3 length equals 19 residues. The germline CDR1 and CDR2 sequences are SGDLS and YYNGEE. The V gene lost 4 bases and the J gene lost 5 bases, with 31 bases spanning the gap. CDR3 amino acids: CASSSLGDPGTETGDEQYF. Written as DNA, the CDR3 is TGTGCCAGCAGCTCCCTCGGGGACCCGGGAACCGAGACGGGCGACGAGCAGTACTTC.

The chain links TRBV27 to TRBJ2-1; no clear D gene. CDR3 size: 15 residues. The germline V gene encodes CDR1 MNHEY and CDR2 SMNVEV (reference sequence). Trimming shortened V by 4 bases and J by 0 bases, and 10 bases separated the two germline ends. This CDR3 is CASSYFGRSYNEQFF. The CDR3 DNA sequence: TGTGCCAGCAGTTACTTCGGCCGCTCCTACAATGAGCAGTTCTTC.

The chain employs TRBV2 and TRBJ1-1; no clear D. Germline V gene data show CDR1 as SNHLY and CDR2 as FYNNEI. The CDR3 is 12 residues long. V gave up 3 bases and J gave up 6 bases, with 8 bases separating them. Written as DNA, the CDR3 is TGTGCCAGCAGTGAGAACAGCCCTGAAGCTTTCTTT. This encodes CASSENSPEAFF.

The rearrangement links TRBV10-2 to TRBJ2-7, with TRBD2 as a possible D gene (6 bases). V was trimmed by 4 bases and J by 3 bases, leaving 13 bases between them. The CDR3 consists of 14 residues. In germline, CDR1 is WSHSY, CDR2 SAAADI. The CDR3 DNA reads TGCGCCAGCAGTGGGGCGGGACGCCGCTACGAGCAGTACTTC. Residues: CASSGAGRRYEQYF.

The V call is TRBV11-2, the J call TRBJ2-7; 8 bases agree with TRBD2. After removal of 5 bases from V and 0 bases from J, the junction contained 9 bases not matched to a gene. Germline V lookup: CDR1 SGHAT, CDR2 FQNNGV. The CDR3 consists of 16 residues. The CDR3 loop reads CASSILLAGSSYEQYF. The CDR3 region has the DNA TGTGCCAGCAGCATCCTCTTAGCGGGAAGCTCCTACGAGCAGTACTTC. Together with reference TRBV11-2 and TRBJ2-7, the CDR3 gives the full variable domain: EAGVAQSPRYKIIEKRQSVAFWCNPISGHATLYWYQQILGQGPKLLIQFQNNGVVDDSQLPKDRFSAERLKGVDSTLKIQPAKLEDSAVYLCASSILLAGSSYEQYFGPGTRLTVT.

This chain connects TRBV27 to TRBJ1-1; D might be TRBD1 (5 bases). The CDR3 length is 15 residues. V was pared by 6 bases and J by 5 bases, with 19 bases between. Germline V gene data show CDR1 as MNHEY and CDR2 as SMNVEV (reference sequence). The CDR3 DNA is TGTGCCAGCAGGGGCCCAGGGCTTCGGGGAACTGAAGCTTTCTTT. Amino acids: CASRGPGLRGTEAFF.

The chain employs TRBV27 and TRBJ2-6; D uncertain. Trimming took off 3 bases at V and 3 bases at J, with 3 bases between the two ends. The CDR3 spans 13 residues. Germline V gives CDR1 MNHEY, CDR2 SMNVEV (reference sequence). CDR3 residues: CASSLDGANVLTF. The DNA of the CDR3 is TGTGCCAGCAGTTTGGATGGGGCCAACGTCCTGACTTTC.

Remarks on this clone: This sample includes further DNA sequences coding for the same CDR3. The rearrangement links TRBV28 to TRBJ2-1; no clear D. The CDR3 consists of 15 residues. Germline loops: CDR1 MDHEN, CDR2 SYDVKM. V lost 0 bases and J 0 bases, leaving 6 bases between the germline ends. This CDR3 is CASSLWGSSYNEQFF. In DNA, the CDR3 is TGTGCCAGCAGTTTATGGGGTAGCTCCTACAATGAGCAGTTCTTC.

The chain links TRBV4-1 to TRBJ2-1, with 7 bases aligning to TRBD2. Germline V CDR1 and CDR2: MGHRA, YSYEKL. The CDR3 is 17 amino acids. The trim removed 3 bases at V and 7 bases at J, leaving 15 bases unmatched. CDR3 region: CASSHNAGTGGGNEQFF. CDR3 sequence (DNA): TGCGCCAGCAGCCACAATGCTGGGACGGGAGGAGGAAATGAGCAGTTCTTC.

The rearrangement uses TRBV28 and TRBJ2-3; 9 nucleotides align to TRBD2. The CDR3 runs to 14 residues. J was trimmed by 3 bases and V by 7 bases; bases with no gene match: 5. Germline CDR1 reads MDHEN; CDR2 reads SYDVKM. CDR3 protein: CASTVAGVTDTQYF. CDR3 coding DNA: TGTGCCAGCACGGTAGCGGGAGTGACAGATACGCAGTATTTT. Full variable domain (missing parts from reference TRBV28 and TRBJ2-3): DVKVTQSSRYLVKRTGEKVFLECVQDMDHENMFWYRQDPGLGLRLIYFSYDVKMKEKGDIPEGYSVSREKKERFSLILESASTNQTSMYLCASTVAGVTDTQYFGPGTRLTVL.

V is TRBV5-6 and J is TRBJ2-1; TRBD2 is a possible D gene (5 bases). V was shortened by 2 bases and J by 3 bases, with 9 bases between the two germline ends. Per the germline V gene, CDR1 is SGHDT and CDR2 is YYEEEE. This CDR3 region has 14 residues. The CDR3 coding sequence is TGTGCCAGCAGCTTAAGCGGAAACTACAATGAGCAGTTCTTC. Translation gives CASSLSGNYNEQFF.

The genes are TRBV4-1 and TRBJ2-7; maybe TRBD2 (5 bases). Trimming took off 0 bases at V and 3 bases at J, with 12 bases between the two ends. CDR3 length equals 15 residues. Germline-derived CDR1 and CDR2 are MGHRA and YSYEKL. CDR3: CASSQDSGVSYEQYF. In DNA form, the CDR3 reads TGCGCCAGCAGCCAAGATTCCGGGGTTAGCTACGAGCAGTACTTC.

The V gene is TRBV25-1, the J gene TRBJ2-3; D uncertain. Trimming removed 3 bases from V and 9 bases from J, with 10 bases in between. This CDR3 region has 12 residues. The germline CDR1 and CDR2 sequences are MGHDK and SYGVNS. CDR3 nucleotides: TGTGCCAGCAGTGACCGCGGCGAGACGCAGTATTTT. This gives the protein CASSDRGETQYF.

The chain uses TRBV27 and TRBJ2-7; D is unresolved. The ends were cut back, 2 bases at V and 2 bases at J, with 7 bases in the middle. CDR3 length equals 13 residues. Germline V gene lookup returns CDR1 MNHEY and CDR2 SMNVEV (reference sequence). The CDR3 loop is CASSLGITYEQYF. CDR3 DNA sequence: TGTGCCAGCAGTTTAGGCATTACCTACGAGCAGTACTTC.

The gene calls are TRBV5-1 and TRBJ2-5, with 8 bases identical to TRBD2. The V and J ends lost 0 bases and 5 bases, in that order; junction bases with no gene match: 3. CDR3 size: 14 residues. Germline lookup yields CDR1 SGHRS and CDR2 YFSETQ. The CDR3 DNA sequence: TGCGCCAGCAGCTTGGAAGCGGGGGAGGAGACCCAGTACTTC. It yields the protein CASSLEAGEETQYF.

The chain uses TRBV7-8 and TRBJ2-7; D is perhaps TRBD1 or TRBD2 (5 bases each). Per the germline V gene, CDR1 is SGHVS and CDR2 is FQNEAQ. V shed 6 bases and J shed 0 bases, with 15 bases lying between them. The CDR3 extends over 15 amino acids. In nucleotides, the CDR3 is TGTGCCAGCAGGAGGTTTCAGGGAGTCTCCTACGAGCAGTACTTC. Protein product: CASRRFQGVSYEQYF.

V gene TRBV27 combines with J gene TRBJ2-7; D not resolved. Trimming cost V 3 bases and J 4 bases, with 16 bases left between them. The CDR3 spans 15 residues. Germline V lookup: CDR1 MNHEY, CDR2 SMNVEV (reference sequence). The CDR3 DNA is TGTGCCAGCAGTTTTTCCCTGAACCGAGCGTACGAGCAGTACTTC. Translated: CASSFSLNRAYEQYF.

This clone was recorded once. This chain connects TRBV7-9 to TRBJ2-2, with 7 positions matching TRBD2. CDR1 is SEHNR and CDR2 is FQNEAQ in the germline V gene (reference sequence). The J segment lost 9 bases and the V segment lost 5 bases, leaving 9 bases of the junction unmatched. The CDR3 is 14 amino acids. This CDR3 is CASSPPTSVWELFF. DNA for the CDR3: TGTGCCAGCAGCCCCCCAACTAGCGTCTGGGAGCTGTTTTTT.

For this clone: The same CDR3 also results from other DNA sequences found in this sample. J is TRBJ2-3 and V is TRBV7-9; D gene uncertain. The CDR3 totals 11 residues. Germline-derived CDR1 and CDR2 are SEHNR and FQNEAQ (reference sequence). With 0 bases removed from V and 5 bases from J, the gap between germline ends came to 0 bases. The CDR3: CASSLADTQYF. The CDR3, as DNA: TGTGCCAGCAGCTTAGCAGATACGCAGTATTTT.

The V gene is TRBV29-1, the J gene TRBJ2-2; 7 bases are a match to TRBD2. CDR1 and CDR2 from the germline V gene are SQVTM and ANQGSEA. J gave up 4 bases and V 1 base, and 3 bases lay outside the gene matches. This CDR3 has 14 residues. In DNA form, the CDR3 reads TGCAGCGTTGAAGCTAGCGGTTCCACCGGGGAGCTGTTTTTT. Amino acids: CSVEASGSTGELFF.